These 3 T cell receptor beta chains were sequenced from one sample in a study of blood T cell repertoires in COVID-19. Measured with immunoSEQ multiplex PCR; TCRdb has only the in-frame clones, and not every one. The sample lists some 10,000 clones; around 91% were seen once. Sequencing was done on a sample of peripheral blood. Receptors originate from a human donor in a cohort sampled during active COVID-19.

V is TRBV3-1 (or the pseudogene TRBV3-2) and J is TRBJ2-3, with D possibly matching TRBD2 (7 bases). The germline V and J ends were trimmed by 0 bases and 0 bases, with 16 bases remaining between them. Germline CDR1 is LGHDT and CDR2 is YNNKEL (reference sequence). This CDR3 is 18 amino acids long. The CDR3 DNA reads TGTGCCAGCAGCCAAGATGTCGGGGGGCTTACTAGCACAGATACGCAGTATTTT. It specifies CASSQDVGGLTSTDTQYF.

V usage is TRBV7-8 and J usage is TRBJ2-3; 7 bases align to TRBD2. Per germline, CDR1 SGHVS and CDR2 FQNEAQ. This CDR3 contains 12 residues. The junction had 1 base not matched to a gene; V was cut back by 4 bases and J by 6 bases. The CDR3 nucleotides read TGTGCCAGCAGCTCCGGGGGGGATACGCAGTATTTT. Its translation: CASSSGGDTQYF. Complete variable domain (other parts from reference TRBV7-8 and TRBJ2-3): GAGVSQSPRYKVAKRGQDVALRCDPISGHVSLFWYQQALGQGPEFLTYFQNEAQLDKSGLPSDRFFAERPEGSVSTLKIQRTQQEDSAVYLCASSSGGDTQYFGPGTRLTVL.

The CDR3 sequence: CASSSTPTGLAGADRDNEQFF. The CDR3, as DNA: TGTGCCAGCAGTTCCACACCAACGGGGCTAGCGGGGGCTGATAGGGACAATGAGCAGTTCTTC. V and J are TRBV6-2 or TRBV6-3 and TRBJ2-1; TRBD2 agrees at 10 bases. This CDR3 has 21 residues. Trimming at V came to 4 bases and at J to 5 bases, leaving 23 bases not matched to a gene. Germline V CDR1 and CDR2: MNHEY, SVGEGT.